The rows below give T cell receptor beta chains drawn from one sample of a study of shared clonotypes between healthy human individuals. Repertoires were generated with immunoSEQ multiplex PCR, while TCRdb's copy carries only in-frame clones and drops some. Counted here are about 2.1 million clones, about 92% occurring once; the ten biggest clones make up 1.5% to 2%. The specimen sequenced was naive CD8+ T cells from PBMCs. The source is a man aged 18-30 years in good health. Some clones in this sample may be carry-over from other donors' samples. CDR3s include the opening cysteine and the closing phenylalanine or tryptophan. The D gene is left open where the match is weak. Not every row has a clone size; where given, it reads once, few, many or a size class.

v_gene	j_gene	abundance	d_gene	CDR3nt	CDR3aa
TRBV5-6	TRBJ2-7	.	TRBD2	TGTGCCAGCAGCTTGGGACTAGCGGAGCAGTACTTC	CASSLGLAEQYF
TRBV6-1	TRBJ1-1	.	TRBD1	TGTGCCAGCAGTCACAGGGGGCGCACTGAAGCTTTCTTT	CASSHRGRTEAFF
TRBV7-9	TRBJ2-1	.	.	TGTGCCAGCAGGGGTGGACCGCTCGCCTACAATGAGCAGTTCTTC	CASRGGPLAYNEQFF
TRBV7-9	TRBJ1-6	.	TRBD1	TGTGCCAGCAGCCCAAGGGTAGGGGGCGGATCACCCCTCCACTTT	CASSPRVGGGSPLHF
TRBV10-3	TRBJ2-5	.	.	TGTGCCATCAGTGGTCGGGGGCAGGAGACCCAGTACTTC	CAISGRGQETQYF
TRBV21-1	TRBJ2-6	.	.	TGTGCCAGCAGCAAAGCGCTGGGGGCCCGGGGTGGGGCCAACGTCCTGACTTTC	CASSKALGARGGANVLTF
TRBV19	TRBJ1-1	.	.	TGTGCCAGTAGTTCGGGTCACACTGAAGCTTTCTTT	CASSSGHTEAFF
TRBV27	TRBJ1-5	.	.	TGTGCCAGCAGTTCCGGGAGGCAGCCCCAGCATTTT	CASSSGRQPQHF
TRBV27	TRBJ2-5	.	TRBD2	TGTGCCAGCAGTTCCCCCCATAGCGGGAGGGGGATGGAGACCCAGTACTTC	CASSSPHSGRGMETQYF
TRBV11-2	TRBJ2-5	.	TRBD1	TGTGCCAGCAGCTGGGGGGCAGGGGGCTATGAGACCCAGTACTTC	CASSWGAGGYETQYF
TRBV2	TRBJ1-1	.	.	TGTGCCAGCAGTGAAGCGTCTGGGTTCTACCGGGGGACTGAAGCTTTCTTT	CASSEASGFYRGTEAFF
TRBV29-1	TRBJ2-7	.	.	TGCAGCGTTGGGGCAGGATACTCCTACGAGCAGTACTTC	CSVGAGYSYEQYF
TRBV4-2	TRBJ2-1	.	TRBD2	TGTGCCAGCAGCCAAGATGGGACTAGCGGGTATTACAATGAGCAGTTCTTC	CASSQDGTSGYYNEQFF
TRBV13	TRBJ2-7	.	.	TGTGCCAGCAGCCCCGCCGACAGCCCACTCTACGAGCAGTACTTC	CASSPADSPLYEQYF
TRBV7-2	TRBJ1-2	.	.	TGTGCCAGCAGCCCGGTGGGTGGGGCCCTCTATGGCTACACCTTC	CASSPVGGALYGYTF
TRBV5-4	TRBJ2-3	.	.	TGTGCCACCCAGGGACCGTTGGGGAACACAGATACGCAGTATTTT	CATQGPLGNTDTQYF
TRBV19	TRBJ1-1	.	.	TGTGCCAGTAGCGAGCACCCGAGCACTGAAGCTTTCTTT	CASSEHPSTEAFF
TRBV29-1	TRBJ2-7	.	.	TGCAGCGTTGACGACGGGAGTCTTTACGAGCAGTACTTC	CSVDDGSLYEQYF
TRBV19	TRBJ2-7	.	.	TGTGCCAGTAGTCCCTGGAATGTTGAGGGCCACGAGCAGTACTTC	CASSPWNVEGHEQYF
TRBV13	TRBJ2-2	.	.	TGTGCCAGCAGCTTGCCAGTGGGGGACACCAAGAACACCGGGGAGCTGTTTTTT	CASSLPVGDTKNTGELFF
TRBV15	TRBJ2-1	.	TRBD2	TGTGCCACCAGCAGAATCGGACTAGCGCTGTACAATGAGCAGTTCTTC	CATSRIGLALYNEQFF
TRBV19	TRBJ2-1	.	TRBD2	TGTGCCAGTAGTATAATTGGCAGCGGGGGCAATGAGCAGTTCTTC	CASSIIGSGGNEQFF
TRBV30	TRBJ2-3	.	.	TGTGCCTGGGGGTTAGCAGATACGCAGTATTTT	CAWGLADTQYF
TRBV29-1	TRBJ2-7	.	.	TGCAGCGTTGAGGCCCAGAGCTCCTACGAGCAGTACTTC	CSVEAQSSYEQYF
TRBV28	TRBJ1-4	.	.	TGTGCCAGCAGTGACCCCGAGGGGACAAAAGAAGAAAAACTGTTTTTT	CASSDPEGTKEEKLFF
TRBV9	TRBJ2-1	.	.	TGTGCCAGCAGCCTAATGCGGGATAATGAGCAGTTCTTC	CASSLMRDNEQFF
TRBV4-2	TRBJ2-4	.	.	TGTGCCAGCAGCCAAGGCCAGGGAGGCTCGGCCAAAAACATTCAGTACTTC	CASSQGQGGSAKNIQYF
TRBV27	TRBJ2-1	.	TRBD1	TGTGCCAGCAGTCCGACAGGGGCTTACAATGAGCAGTTCTTC	CASSPTGAYNEQFF
TRBV27	TRBJ2-1	.	.	TGTGCCAGCAGTTCCCCCGGGACCCCGTCGAACGAGCAGTTCTTC	CASSSPGTPSNEQFF
TRBV28	TRBJ1-2	.	.	TGTGCCAGCAGTGCAGGACAGCTTGACTATGGCTACACCTTC	CASSAGQLDYGYTF
TRBV10-3	TRBJ1-1	.	TRBD1	TGTGCCATCAGTGGCGGGACAGGGGGCACTGAAGCTTTCTTT	CAISGGTGGTEAFF
TRBV7-2	TRBJ2-7	.	TRBD2	TGTGCCAGCAGCTCTTTCGGGACTAGCGGGAGCGGGGGTTACGAGCAGTACTTC	CASSSFGTSGSGGYEQYF
TRBV9	TRBJ2-2	few	TRBD1	TGTGCCAGCAGCGTTGGGGACAGGGGGCGCACCGGGGAGCTGTTTTTT	CASSVGDRGRTGELFF
TRBV27	TRBJ2-7	.	.	TGTGCCAGCAGCCACCGTTCTTCGGGGGAGCAGTACTTC	CASSHRSSGEQYF
TRBV11-2	TRBJ2-7	.	TRBD1	TGTGCCAGCAGCCCCGGCAGGGGGCACGACGAGCAGTACTTC	CASSPGRGHDEQYF
TRBV9	TRBJ1-5	.	TRBD1	TGTGCCAGCAGCCCGACAGGGATCAATCAGCCCCAGCATTTT	CASSPTGINQPQHF
TRBV5-1	TRBJ2-7	.	.	TGCGCCAGCAGCTTGGCAGCGTCGGTGGAGCAGTACTTC	CASSLAASVEQYF
TRBV6-5	TRBJ1-1	.	TRBD1	TGTGCCAGCAGCCCTTGGGACAGTACTGAAGCTTTCTTT	CASSPWDSTEAFF
TRBV4-1	TRBJ2-1	once	.	TGCGCCAGCAGTAAAAATAGCTTTCCCTACAATGAGCAGTTCTTC	CASSKNSFPYNEQFF
TRBV4-1	TRBJ1-4	.	.	TGCGCCAGCACCTTGACCATTCCTCCCGCAAGCGGAACTAATGAAAAACTGTTTTTT	CASTLTIPPASGTNEKLFF
TRBV7-9	TRBJ2-1	.	.	TGTGCCAGCAGCCTTAAAGGGCAGTACAATGAGCAGTTCTTC	CASSLKGQYNEQFF
TRBV28	TRBJ2-7	.	.	TGTGCCAGCAGTTTGCTGGGCCAGGCAGGGGACCCCGAGCAGTACTTC	CASSLLGQAGDPEQYF
TRBV19	TRBJ2-2	.	.	TGTGCCAGTAGTACCCTGTACCTAGAGAACACCGGGGAGCTGTTTTTT	CASSTLYLENTGELFF
TRBV5-1	TRBJ2-1	.	TRBD2	TGCGCCAGCAGCTCCTATCTAGCGGGAGTCTACAATGAGCAGTTCTTC	CASSSYLAGVYNEQFF
TRBV7-8	TRBJ1-4	.	.	TGTGCCAGCAGCTACAGACAGGCGGGAACTAATGAAAAACTGTTTTTT	CASSYRQAGTNEKLFF
TRBV10-3	TRBJ2-1	.	.	TGTGCCATCAGTCCCGGCGTGAATGAGCAGTTCTTC	CAISPGVNEQFF
TRBV5-1	TRBJ2-7	.	.	TGCGCCAGCAGCTTGGAAACGACTAACTCCTACGAGCAGTACTTC	CASSLETTNSYEQYF
TRBV27	TRBJ2-1	.	.	TGTGCCAGCAGTTTACGGCGGAACTCCTACAATGAGCAGTTCTTC	CASSLRRNSYNEQFF
TRBV4-1	TRBJ2-5	.	.	TGCGCCAGCAGCCAAAAAGGGACGGACGAGACCCAGTACTTC	CASSQKGTDETQYF
TRBV5-6	TRBJ2-6	once	.	TGTGCCAGCAGCGCTCTAGACCAGCCCTCTGGGGCCAACGTCCTGACTTTC	CASSALDQPSGANVLTF
TRBV28	TRBJ1-3	.	.	TGTGCCAGCAGAAGACAGTCCGGAAACACCATATATTTT	CASRRQSGNTIYF
TRBV7-9	TRBJ2-5	.	.	TGTGCCAGCAGCTTAGTTCTGGCGTCACTAGACTACCAAGAGACCCAGTACTTC	CASSLVLASLDYQETQYF
TRBV7-2	TRBJ2-7	.	.	TGTGCCAGCAGCTCTACCGCCTACGAGCAGTACTTC	CASSSTAYEQYF